This TCR beta chain comes out of a study of blood T cell repertoires in COVID-19. About the research overall: Researchers got acute and convalescent COVID-19 samples from the United States, Italy and Spain. In each case, the material was cDNA or gDNA derived from T cells, B-cell-depleted T cells, or PBMCs.

Original methodology: Amplification with reference gene primers provided the estimates of nucleated cell counts. Profiling relied on immunoSEQ multiplex PCR, and the TCRdb table lists in-frame clones only, not all of them. That table gives V, J and clone size, and the DNA gave D and trimming. Altogether fewer than 50,000 clones are present, 70% to 90% being singletons, with the ten largest covering 31%. The CDR3 totals 15 residues. V lost 5 bases and J lost 4, with 15 bases in between. Germline CDR1 LNHDA, CDR2 SQIVND (reference sequence). This TCR was recovered from a woman of 80 years or more with acute or convalescent COVID-19. What was sequenced was peripheral blood. The chain uses TRBV19 and TRBJ2-1; tentative D call: TRBD2 (6 bases). CDR3 bases: TGTGCCAGTAGTTCCTCAGGAGGAGGGTACAATGAGCAGTTCTTC. It codes for CASSSSGGGYNEQFF.